These 12 T cell receptor beta chains were all obtained from the same sample, sequenced in a study of regulatory T cells in long-lasting Graves disease. Arm-PCR of CDR3 regions and iRepertoire HTBI primers were the basis on which TCR beta libraries were built. MiXCR, run by TCRdb on the multiplex PCR reads, gives a single entry per CDR3 protein. The sample includes fewer than 450,000 distinct CDR3 sequences, 14% to 15% of them seen just once. Time point here: newly diagnosed GD, antithyroid drugs for less than 3 months. Preparation of the TCR library used RNA extracted from PBMCs. The data were also submitted as part of a second study, on T cells in Graves' hyperthyroidism and ophthalmopathy.

The specimen comprised peripheral blood mononuclear cells (PBMCs), sampled at new diagnosis, from a patient treated with antithyroid drugs. Receptor source: a woman between 40 and 55 years old with Graves disease.

This clonotype came up a few times. V and J are TRBV5-1 and TRBJ2-7, with 10 bases fitting TRBD2. J was trimmed by 0 bases and V by 4 bases; bases with no gene match: 7. The CDR3 extends over 16 amino acids. Germline CDR1 SGHRS, CDR2 YFSETQ. The DNA for the CDR3 is TGCGCCAGCAGCACCGTACTAGCGGGGAACTCCTACGAGCAGTACTTC. As protein: CASSTVLAGNSYEQYF.

For this clonotype: With a much larger clone just one base away, this may be a read error. The chain has TRBV10-3 and TRBJ2-3, with 8 positions matching TRBD2. The V gene's germline CDR1 is ENHRY and CDR2 SYGVKD. The CDR3 covers 14 residues. DNA of the CDR3: TGTGACATCAGTAGCGGGGTCCACGGAGATACGCAGTATTTT. It specifies CDISSGVHGDTQYF.

There are many counts of this clonotype. The rearrangement uses TRBV3-1 and TRBJ1-4; 11 positions agree with TRBD1. In germline, CDR1 is LGHDT, CDR2 YNNKEL (reference sequence). Trimming at V came to 4 bases and at J to 8 bases, leaving 12 bases not matched to a gene. CDR3 length equals 17 residues. CDR3 coding DNA: TGTGCCAGCAGCCCTACCTCGGGTTGGACAGGGGGCGAAAAACTGTTTTTT. It is translated as CASSPTSGWTGGEKLFF.

In its sample, this clonotype was seen many times. V and J are TRBV2 and TRBJ1-1; 9 bases fit TRBD1. The CDR3 is 14 residues long. V shed 5 bases and J 5 bases; nucleotides not matched to a gene: 6. CDR1 SNHLY and CDR2 FYNNEI come from the germline V gene. CDR3 loop: CASSRQGVRTEAFF. The CDR3 nucleotides read TGTGCCAGCAGTAGACAGGGGGTAAGGACTGAAGCTTTCTTT.

This sequence joins TRBV28 and TRBJ1-3; no reliable D call. V was clipped by 4 bases and J by 0 bases, with 16 bases between them. Per the germline V gene, CDR1 is MDHEN and CDR2 is SYDVKM. The CDR3 runs 17 residues. CDR3 residues: CASSSSWRLSSGNTIYF. CDR3 in DNA: TGTGCCAGCAGTTCCTCATGGCGGCTTTCCTCTGGAAACACCATATATTTT.

Worth noting for this clonotype: With a much larger clone just one base away, this may be a read error. CDR3 in DNA: TGTGCCAGCAATCAACACCCCGGGACGGCCTATGGCTGCACCTTC. It yields the protein CASNQHPGTAYGCTF. The chain is built from TRBV28 and TRBJ1-2; D is perhaps TRBD1 (5 bases). This CDR3 comprises 15 residues. Per the germline V gene, CDR1 is MDHEN and CDR2 is SYDVKM.

This clonotype was recorded at least ten times. The chain employs TRBV19 and TRBJ2-2; 8 bases agree with TRBD1. Germline loops: CDR1 LNHDA, CDR2 SQIVND (reference sequence). The length of the CDR3 is 15 residues. V dropped 6 bases and J dropped 5; count of bases not matched to a gene: 8. The CDR3: CASRKAGGQTGELFF. In DNA, the CDR3 is TGTGCCAGTAGGAAGGCAGGGGGCCAAACCGGGGAGCTGTTTTTT.

Worth noting for this clonotype: This is likely an artifact of a read error, given a far larger clone one base away. The chain is built from TRBV11-2 and TRBJ2-1, with D perhaps being TRBD1 or TRBD2 (5 bases each). The germline V gene has CDR1 SGHAT and CDR2 FQNNGV. The CDR3 loop spans 13 amino acids. CDR3 residues: CASSSEGTDDQFF. CDR3 DNA sequence: TGTGCCAGCAGCTCCGAAGGGACGGATGACCAGTTCTTC. The complete variable domain, with remaining parts taken from reference TRBV11-2 and TRBJ2-1, reads EAGVAQSPRYKIIEKRQSVAFWCNPISGHATLYWYQQILGQGPKLLIQFQNNGVVDDSQLPKDRFSAERLKGVDSTLKIQPAKLEDSAVYLCASSSEGTDDQFFGPGTRLTVL.

At least ten counts were recorded for this clonotype. CDR3 region: CSVALDRVYGYTF. Here the CDR3 DNA reads TGCAGCGTCGCTCTGGACAGGGTCTATGGCTACACCTTC. V is TRBV29-1 and J is TRBJ1-2; 8 bases fit TRBD1. With 6 bases clipped from V and 4 bases from J, the junction kept 7 bases outside the gene matches. Germline V gene sequence: CDR1 SQVTM, CDR2 ANQGSEA. The CDR3 runs 13 residues.

The genes are TRBV10-2 and TRBJ2-7, with 9 bases that match TRBD2. V lost 3 bases to trimming and J lost 3 bases; unmatched junction nucleotides: 3. Germline CDR1 reads WSHSY; CDR2 reads SAAADI. This CDR3 spans 14 amino acids. CDR3: CASSEVAGVYEQYF. The CDR3 DNA reads as TGCGCCAGCAGTGAAGTAGCGGGAGTCTACGAGCAGTACTTC.

V gene TRBV4-1 combines with J gene TRBJ2-1; possible D gene TRBD2, 5 bases. The CDR3 contains 20 residues. CDR1 MGHRA and CDR2 YSYEKL come from the germline V gene. The V end was cut by 2 bases, the J end by 0 bases, with 23 bases between. As DNA, the CDR3 is TGCGCCAGCAGCCAACACCATGGAACTAGACTTGAAAGCTCCTACAATGAGCAGTTCTTC. As protein: CASSQHHGTRLESSYNEQFF.

Notes on this clonotype: A far larger clone is a single base away, which makes a read error likely. The genes are TRBV11-2 and TRBJ2-3, with TRBD2 identical over 7 bases. The DNA end is more similar to TRBJ2-7, so the J call may be wrong. The CDR3 covers 15 residues. From germline, CDR1 is SGHAT and CDR2 FQNNGV. CDR3 DNA: TGTACCAGCAGCGAATCGGGAGGATTGTTCGGCGAGCAGTACTTC. Translating gives CTSSESGGLFGEQYF.